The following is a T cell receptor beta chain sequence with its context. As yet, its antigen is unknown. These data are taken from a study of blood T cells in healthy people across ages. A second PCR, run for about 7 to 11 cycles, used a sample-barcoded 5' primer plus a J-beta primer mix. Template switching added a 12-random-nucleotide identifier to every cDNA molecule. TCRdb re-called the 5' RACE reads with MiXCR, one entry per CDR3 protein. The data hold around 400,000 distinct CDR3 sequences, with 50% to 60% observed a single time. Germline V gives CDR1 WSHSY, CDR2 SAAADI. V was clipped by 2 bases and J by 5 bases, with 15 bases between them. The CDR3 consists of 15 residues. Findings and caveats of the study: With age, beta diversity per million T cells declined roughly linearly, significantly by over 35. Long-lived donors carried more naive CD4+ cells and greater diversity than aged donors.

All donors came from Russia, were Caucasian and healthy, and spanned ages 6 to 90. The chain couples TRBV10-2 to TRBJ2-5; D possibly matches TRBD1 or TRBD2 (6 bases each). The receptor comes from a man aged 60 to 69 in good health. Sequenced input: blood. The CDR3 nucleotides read TGCGCCAGCAGTGAGCTCTCGGGGGCCGGGGAGACCCAGTACTTC. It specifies CASSELSGAGETQYF.